This T cell receptor (beta chain) is from a study of blood T cell repertoires in COVID-19. Study background: T cells, B-cell-depleted T cells, or PBMCs supplied cDNA or gDNA.

The study recruited exposed participants who had met a COVID-19 case within 2 weeks before entry. Per germline, CDR1 SGHTA and CDR2 FQGNSA. This CDR3 is 16 amino acids long. V shed 5 bases and J shed 5 bases, with 21 bases lying between them. Methods used by the authors: Cell counts per sample came from amplifying reference gene primers. TCRdb keeps only in-frame clones here, not all; method: immunoSEQ multiplex PCR. The V and J calls and clone size come from that table; D and trimming were worked out from the DNA. The sample holds 200,000 to 250,000 clones, nearly 90% seen once. The sequencing input was PBMCs or T cells enriched from blood (not recorded which). This TCR was recovered from a man aged 25 to 40 who had been exposed to COVID-19. The chain combines TRBV7-2 with TRBJ2-5; the D gene is possibly TRBD2 (5 bases). The CDR3 DNA sequence: TGTGCCAGCAGCCCGGAGGCGGGCCACATTGGGGAGACCCAGTACTTC. This gives the protein CASSPEAGHIGETQYF.